This TCR beta chain comes out of a study of technical replicates of blood from a handful of donors. This CDR3 has 17 amino acids. V shed 5 bases, J shed 1 base, and the junction held 7 bases outside the gene matches. Germline lookup yields CDR1 SGHNT and CDR2 YYREEE (reference sequence). TCRdb's table, derived via immunoSEQ multiplex PCR, lists solely in-frame clones and lacks some. This sample has approximately 94,000 clones, with about 96% found just once. The sample consisted of T cells isolated from PBMCs. The source is a human donor in good health. The rearrangement links TRBV5-4 to TRBJ2-3, with 13 bases lining up with TRBD2. CDR3 region: CASSPGLAGVGTDTQYF. The CDR3 DNA follows: TGTGCCAGCAGTCCTGGACTAGCGGGAGTGGGCACAGATACGCAGTATTTT.